This TCR beta chain was recovered during a study of cytomegalovirus exposure and HLA in healthy donors. Notes on the study in general: Many donors shared some public TCRs, even though most TCR sequences were rare. Cytomegalovirus association was listed for approximately 160 TCR beta chains. Donors were assumed by presence/absence analyses to have roughly uniform sequencing depth. In most subjects, TCR beta sequences reportedly gave accurate predictions of HLA-A and HLA-B alleles.

Primers for the PCR totalled 60 Vbeta and 13 Jbeta. The assay was immunoSEQ multiplex PCR, and TCRdb's table has in-frame clones only and misses some. The table lists around 200,000 clones, about four fifths of them singletons. About this clone: What it binds is unknown.

The V gene lost 3 bases and the J gene lost 10 bases, with 7 bases spanning the gap. CDR3 size: 12 residues. Germline values: CDR1 MDHEN, CDR2 SYDVKM. V and J are TRBV28 and TRBJ1-6; D gene uncertain. The receptor comes from a woman in her forties or fifties in good health and CMV-seropositive. The specimen was PBMCs. This chain's CDR3 is CASSLVRSPLHF. The CDR3 DNA reads TGTGCCAGCAGTTTGGTCAGATCACCCCTCCACTTT.